The 26 T cell receptor beta chains below all came from one sample that was sequenced in a study of technical replicates of blood from a few donors. Libraries were prepared by immunoSEQ multiplex PCR; TCRdb keeps only in-frame clonotypes and omits some of them. There are around 77,000 clones in the sample; over 85% occur only once, and 0.4% to 0.45% lies in the top ten. The sample was T cells isolated from PBMCs. These receptors were collected from a human donor in good health.

This rearrangement joins TRBV7-9 to TRBJ2-7; weak D call: TRBD2 (6 bases). The CDR3 consists of 14 residues. CDR1 and CDR2 from the germline V gene are SEHNR and FQNEAQ (reference sequence). V lost 5 bases, J lost 4 bases, and 15 bases lay in between. Written as DNA, the CDR3 is TGTGCCAGCAGCCCGGCGGGAACATCATACGAGCAGTACTTC. Translation gives CASSPAGTSYEQYF.

The rearrangement uses TRBV2 and TRBJ1-2, with 9 bases matching TRBD1. Germline CDR1 is SNHLY and CDR2 is FYNNEI. Losses at the gene ends were 7 bases for V and 4 bases for J; bases not matched to a gene: 7. This CDR3 contains 14 residues. CDR3 nucleotide sequence: TGTGCCAGCATCAGGACAGGGGAGCTCTATGGCTACACCTTC. Translation: CASIRTGELYGYTF.

This clone has only a few counts. The chain employs TRBV9 and TRBJ1-2; TRBD1 is a possible D gene (6 bases). The germline CDR1 and CDR2 sequences are SGDLS and YYNGEE. This CDR3 has 13 amino acids. V lost 4 bases and J 8 bases, leaving 15 bases between the germline ends. This chain's CDR3 is CASSFQGIGGYTF. CDR3 coding DNA: TGTGCCAGCAGCTTTCAGGGGATAGGGGGCTACACCTTC.

V and J are TRBV29-1 and TRBJ2-7; the match to TRBD2 covers 8 bases. Germline-derived CDR1 and CDR2 are SQVTM and ANQGSEA. The ends lost 4 bases at V and 5 bases at J; junction bases unmatched: 4. The CDR3 sequence is 12 residues long. For the CDR3, the DNA is TGCAGCGTTGCGGGACTAGGGGACGAGCAGTACTTC. Its translation: CSVAGLGDEQYF.

The chain recombines TRBV11-2 with TRBJ2-7, with D perhaps matching TRBD1 (7 bases). V was pared by 0 bases and J by 6 bases, with 18 bases between. Germline CDR1 reads SGHAT; CDR2 reads FQNNGV. This CDR3 spans 16 amino acids. The CDR3 DNA reads TGTGCCAGCAGCTTAGAAATCTTCAGGGGGGCTCGCGAGCAGTACTTC. It codes for CASSLEIFRGAREQYF.

In DNA, the CDR3 is TGCGCCAGCAGCCAAGACGGTCAAACTAATGAAAAACTGTTTTTT. Protein product: CASSQDGQTNEKLFF. V and J are TRBV4-3 and TRBJ1-4; D is unclear. CDR1 is LGHNA, CDR2 YSLEER, per germline. V was pared by 0 bases and J by 1 base, with 6 bases between. The CDR3 is made up of 15 amino acids.

The V and J genes are TRBV30 and TRBJ1-1, with D perhaps matching TRBD1 (6 bases). Trimming removed 5 bases from V and 2 bases from J, with 12 bases in between. The CDR3 totals 13 residues. Germline V gene lookup returns CDR1 GTSNPN and CDR2 SVGIG (reference sequence). CDR3 DNA: TGTGCCTGGGCAGGGGATTTTAACACTGAAGCTTTCTTT. It yields the protein CAWAGDFNTEAFF.

The chain joins TRBV11-3 to TRBJ2-7; TRBD2 agrees at 10 bases. V gave up 6 bases and J gave up 3 bases; unmatched junction bases: 20. CDR1 SGHNT and CDR2 YENEEA come from the germline V gene. The CDR3 consists of 19 residues. The CDR3 sequence: CASRPQGQSLAGVDYEQYF. DNA of the CDR3: TGTGCCAGCAGACCCCAAGGACAGAGCCTAGCGGGAGTCGACTACGAGCAGTACTTC.

This clone has more than one count but fewer than ten. The genes are TRBV12-5 and TRBJ1-5; 11 positions agree with TRBD1. From germline, CDR1 is LGHNT and CDR2 FRNRAP. The V gene end was trimmed by 6 bases and the J gene end by 6 bases; junction bases not matched to a gene: 4. CDR3 length equals 14 residues. This CDR3 is CASGPGQGVQPQHF. As DNA, the CDR3 is TGTGCTAGTGGCCCGGGACAGGGGGTTCAGCCCCAGCATTTT.

DNA of the CDR3: TGTGCCAGCAGCGCCCTAGGGCGGGCCGGGGAGCTGTTTTTT. It translates to CASSALGRAGELFF. The chain links TRBV9 to TRBJ2-2; tentative D call: TRBD2 (5 bases). Trimming left V 3 bases short and J 6 bases short, with 12 bases between. The CDR3 is 14 residues long. CDR1 SGDLS and CDR2 YYNGEE come from the germline V gene.

This CDR3 reads CASSLKDRILAYGYTF. The CDR3 DNA reads as TGTGCCAGCAGCTTAAAGGACAGGATTTTGGCCTATGGCTACACCTTC. This chain joins TRBV7-8 and TRBJ1-2; TRBD1 matches 7 bases. The germline CDR1 and CDR2 sequences are SGHVS and FQNEAQ. With V trimmed by 2 bases and J by 4 bases, 10 bases remained unmatched. The CDR3 has 16 residues.

This clone occurred once. The chain is built from TRBV5-1 and TRBJ2-2, with TRBD1 matching over 8 bases. V gave up 5 bases and J gave up 7 bases; unmatched junction bases: 4. Germline V gene lookup returns CDR1 SGHRS and CDR2 YFSETQ. CDR3 length: 13 amino acids. CDR3 in DNA: TGCGCCAGCAGGACAGGGGCCGGCGGGGAGCTGTTTTTT. Translated, it gives CASRTGAGGELFF.

The rearrangement joins TRBV6-1 to TRBJ2-3; D is ambiguous. The CDR3 sequence is 15 residues long. Per germline, CDR1 MNHNS and CDR2 SASEGT. Trimming removed 0 bases from V and 2 bases from J, with 9 bases in between. CDR3 protein: CASSEAALFTDTQYF. Written as DNA, the CDR3 is TGTGCCAGCAGTGAAGCTGCACTCTTCACAGATACGCAGTATTTT.

The chain links TRBV28 to TRBJ2-6, with D hard to call. The CDR3 is 15 amino acids. CDR1 and CDR2 (germline): MDHEN, SYDVKM. Trimming left V 5 bases short and J 2 bases short, with 10 bases between. DNA for the CDR3: TGTGCCAGCAGTCCCTTAATAGCTGGGGCCAACGTCCTGACTTTC. It specifies CASSPLIAGANVLTF.

CDR3 sequence reads: CASSSIQGWGYTF. The CDR3 nucleotides read TGTGCCAGCAGTTCGATACAGGGATGGGGCTACACCTTC. V is TRBV28 and J is TRBJ1-2; weak D call: TRBD1 (6 bases). V lost 4 bases and J lost 8, with 14 bases in between. The germline CDR1 and CDR2 sequences are MDHEN and SYDVKM. The CDR3 is 13 residues long.

This chain links TRBV19 with TRBJ2-3, with 9 bases matching TRBD1. This CDR3 has 14 amino acids. V was clipped by 6 bases and J by 3 bases; unmatched bases: 4. CDR1 is LNHDA and CDR2 is SQIVND in the germline V gene (reference sequence). CDR3 coding DNA: TGTGCCAGTAGCTCGACAGGGGGTACAGATACGCAGTATTTT. It is translated as CASSSTGGTDTQYF.

The CDR3 coding sequence is TGTGCCAGCAGCGGGTGGACAGGGGGCGGTGAAGAGACCCAGTACTTC. It codes for CASSGWTGGGEETQYF. V gene TRBV11-3 combines with J gene TRBJ2-5; 11 positions agree with TRBD1. This CDR3 has 16 residues. The trim removed 5 bases at V and 3 bases at J, leaving 8 bases unmatched. The germline gives CDR1 SGHNT, CDR2 YENEEA.

This chain uses TRBV9 with TRBJ2-3; TRBD2 aligns across 11 bases. The CDR3 has 15 amino acids. Trimming took 4 bases from V and 10 from J; bases not matched to a gene: 11. The germline CDR1 and CDR2 sequences are SGDLS and YYNGEE. The chain's CDR3 is CASSPSPGTSGAQYF. DNA for the CDR3: TGTGCCAGCAGCCCTAGTCCCGGGACTAGCGGAGCGCAGTATTTT. The whole variable domain, remainder taken from reference TRBV9 and TRBJ2-3, is DSGVTQTPKHLITATGQRVTLRCSPRSGDLSVYWYQQSLDQGLQFLIQYYNGEERAKGNILERFSAQQFPDLHSELNLSSLELGDSALYFCASSPSPGTSGAQYFGPGTRLTVL.

V usage is TRBV9 and J usage is TRBJ2-1; 14 bases are shared with TRBD2. Germline CDR1 reads SGDLS; CDR2 reads YYNGEE. The CDR3 sequence is 18 residues long. Trimming cost V 4 bases and J 5 bases; bases outside gene matches: 11. The CDR3 DNA follows: TGTGCCAGCAGCCCCGGACTAGCGGGAGGCCCGGATAACAATGAGCAGTTCTTC. Translating it yields CASSPGLAGGPDNNEQFF.

This rearrangement joins TRBV6-1 to TRBJ2-7, with D possibly matching TRBD1 (5 bases). V was clipped by 7 bases and J by 7 bases, with 20 bases between them. This CDR3 spans 14 amino acids. Germline assignment: CDR1 MNHNS and CDR2 SASEGT. The CDR3 region has the DNA TGTGCCAGCACCAGGGCCCAGACCCCTTTGGAGCAGTACTTC. It is translated as CASTRAQTPLEQYF.

V is TRBV29-1 and J is TRBJ2-7; 8 nucleotides agree with TRBD1. Losses at the gene ends were 5 bases for V and 1 base for J; bases not matched to a gene: 4. From germline, CDR1 is SQVTM and CDR2 ANQGSEA. The CDR3 has 13 residues. CDR3 DNA sequence: TGCAGCGTTCGGACAGGGCAATCCTACGAGCAGTACTTC. It specifies CSVRTGQSYEQYF.

This rearrangement joins TRBV5-1 to TRBJ2-5; TRBD1 is a possible D gene (5 bases). Germline loops: CDR1 SGHRS, CDR2 YFSETQ. The CDR3 spans 15 residues. V was trimmed by 0 bases and J by 0 bases, leaving 9 bases between them. The CDR3 nucleotides read TGCGCCAGCAGCTTGGCAGCAGGGTACCAAGAGACCCAGTACTTC. It is translated as CASSLAAGYQETQYF. Full variable domain (remainder filled in from reference TRBV5-1 and TRBJ2-5): KAGVTQTPRYLIKTRGQQVTLSCSPISGHRSVSWYQQTPGQGLQFLFEYFSETQRNKGNFPGRFSGRQFSNSRSEMNVSTLELGDSALYLCASSLAAGYQETQYFGPGTRLLVL.

The chain has TRBV27 and TRBJ2-1; the match to TRBD2 covers 10 bases. This CDR3 is built from 16 residues. V shed 5 bases, J shed 5 bases, and the junction held 9 bases outside the gene matches. Germline loops: CDR1 MNHEY, CDR2 SMNVEV (reference sequence). The CDR3 here is CASSIRSGREDNEQFF. The CDR3 nucleotides are TGTGCCAGCAGTATCAGAAGCGGGAGGGAGGACAATGAGCAGTTCTTC.

Here the CDR3 DNA reads TGCGCCAGCAGCCAAGTAGAGTCGTACACCGGGGAGCTGTTTTTT. It codes for CASSQVESYTGELFF. The chain joins TRBV4-3 to TRBJ2-2, with D unclear. The V gene's germline CDR1 is LGHNA and CDR2 YSLEER. V was clipped by 1 base and J by 3 bases, with 9 bases between them. There are 15 residues in the CDR3.

The CDR3 DNA reads as TGTGCCAGCAGTTTAAAAAGGGGGCCCTACGAGCAGTACTTC. Translation: CASSLKRGPYEQYF. The chain links TRBV27 to TRBJ2-7, with 7 bases that match TRBD1. This CDR3 spans 14 amino acids. V shed 2 bases and J 2 bases; nucleotides not matched to a gene: 3. In germline, CDR1 is MNHEY, CDR2 SMNVEV (reference sequence).

The rearrangement links TRBV29-1 to TRBJ2-1; no definite D call. Per the germline V gene, CDR1 is SQVTM and CDR2 is ANQGSEA. Trimming removed 4 bases at V and 7 bases at J, with 20 bases between. The CDR3 sequence is 15 residues long. CDR3 in amino acids: CSVGPRLTPGNEQFF. CDR3 in DNA: TGCAGCGTTGGTCCTCGGCTAACCCCCGGGAATGAGCAGTTCTTC.